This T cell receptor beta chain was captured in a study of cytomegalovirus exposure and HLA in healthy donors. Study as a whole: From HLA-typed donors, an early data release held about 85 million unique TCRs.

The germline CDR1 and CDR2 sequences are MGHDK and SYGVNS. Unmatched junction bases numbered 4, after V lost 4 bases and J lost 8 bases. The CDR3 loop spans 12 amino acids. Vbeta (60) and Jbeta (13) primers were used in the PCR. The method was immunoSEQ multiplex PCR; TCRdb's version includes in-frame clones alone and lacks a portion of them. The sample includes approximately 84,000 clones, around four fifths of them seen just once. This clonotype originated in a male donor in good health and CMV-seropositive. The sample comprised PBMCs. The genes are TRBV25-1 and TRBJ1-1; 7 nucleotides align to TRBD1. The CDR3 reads CASSGGQLEAFF. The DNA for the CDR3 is TGTGCCAGCAGTGGGGGACAGCTCGAAGCTTTCTTT.